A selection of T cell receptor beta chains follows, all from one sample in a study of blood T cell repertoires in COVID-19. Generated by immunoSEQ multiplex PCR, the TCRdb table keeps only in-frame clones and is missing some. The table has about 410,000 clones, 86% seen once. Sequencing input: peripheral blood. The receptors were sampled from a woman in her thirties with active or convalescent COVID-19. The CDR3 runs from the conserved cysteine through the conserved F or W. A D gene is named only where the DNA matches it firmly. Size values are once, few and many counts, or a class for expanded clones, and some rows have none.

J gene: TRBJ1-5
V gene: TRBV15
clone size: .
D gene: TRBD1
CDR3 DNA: TGTGCCACCAGCTCCCGACAGGGAGCCCCACGGCAGCCCCAGCATTTT
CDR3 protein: CATSSRQGAPRQPQHF

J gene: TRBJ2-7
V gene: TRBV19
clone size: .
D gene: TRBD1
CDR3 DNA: TGTGCCAGTAGTGCCCTTCAGGGGGTAAGGACCTACGAGCAGTACTTC
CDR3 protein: CASSALQGVRTYEQYF

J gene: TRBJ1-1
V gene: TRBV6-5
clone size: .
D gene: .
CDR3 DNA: TGTGCCAGCAGTTACTCGGGCGTCCCGAACACTGAAGCTTTCTTT
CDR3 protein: CASSYSGVPNTEAFF

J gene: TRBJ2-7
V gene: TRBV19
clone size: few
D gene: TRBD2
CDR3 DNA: TGTGCCAGTAGTATCTTCGGCGGGGGGAATGTCGACGAGCAGTACTTC
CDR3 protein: CASSIFGGGNVDEQYF

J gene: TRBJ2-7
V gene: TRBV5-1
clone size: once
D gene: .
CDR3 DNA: TGCGCCAGCAGCTTGTTGGGCGACCAGGGGAACTCCTACGAGCAGTACTTC
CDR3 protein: CASSLLGDQGNSYEQYF

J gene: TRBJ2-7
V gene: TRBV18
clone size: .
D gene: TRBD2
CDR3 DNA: TGTGCCAGCTCACCGGGACTAGCGGATCTCTACGAGCAGTACTTC
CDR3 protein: CASSPGLADLYEQYF

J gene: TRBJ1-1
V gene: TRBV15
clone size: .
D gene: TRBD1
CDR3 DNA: TGTGCCACCAGCAGAGAAGAGGGGGCTCTAAACACTGAAGCTTTCTTT
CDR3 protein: CATSREEGALNTEAFF

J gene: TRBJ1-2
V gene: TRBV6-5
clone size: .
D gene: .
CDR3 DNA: TGTGCCAGCAGTTACTCGAAGTTCCTACAGGGCTATGGCTACACCTTC
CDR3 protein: CASSYSKFLQGYGYTF

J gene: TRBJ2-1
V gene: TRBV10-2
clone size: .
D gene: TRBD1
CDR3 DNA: TGCGCCAGCATCCGGGACAGGAGCTACAATGAGCAGTTCTTC
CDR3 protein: CASIRDRSYNEQFF

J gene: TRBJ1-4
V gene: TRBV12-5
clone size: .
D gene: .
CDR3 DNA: TGTGCTAGTGGACCAGACAGGCCGACTGGAACTAATGAAAAACTGTTTTTT
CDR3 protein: CASGPDRPTGTNEKLFF

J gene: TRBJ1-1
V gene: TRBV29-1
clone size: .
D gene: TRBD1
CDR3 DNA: TGCAGCGCCCACAGGACAGGACTTGAAGCTTTCTTT
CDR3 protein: CSAHRTGLEAFF

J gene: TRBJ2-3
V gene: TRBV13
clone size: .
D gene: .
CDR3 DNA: TGTGCCAGCAGCTTAGCGCTCTCGCCATCCGAGGATACGCAGTATTTT
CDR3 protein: CASSLALSPSEDTQYF

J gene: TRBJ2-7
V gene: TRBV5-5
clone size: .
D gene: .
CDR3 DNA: TGTGCCAGCAGCTTCAGCTCCTACGAGCAGTACTTC
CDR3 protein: CASSFSSYEQYF

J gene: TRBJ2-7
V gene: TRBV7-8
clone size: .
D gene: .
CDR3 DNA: TGTGCCAGCAGCTTAGCAGGGGCGGACAGCTGGACCTACGAGCAGTACTTC
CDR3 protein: CASSLAGADSWTYEQYF

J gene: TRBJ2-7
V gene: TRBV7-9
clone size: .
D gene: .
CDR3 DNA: TGTGCCAGCAGCTCAGGGGTGGTCGGCCAGCAGTACTTC
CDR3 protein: CASSSGVVGQQYF

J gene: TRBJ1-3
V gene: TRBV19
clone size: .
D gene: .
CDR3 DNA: TGTGCCAGTAGTATTCGGAGCTCTGGAAACACCATATATTTT
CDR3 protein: CASSIRSSGNTIYF

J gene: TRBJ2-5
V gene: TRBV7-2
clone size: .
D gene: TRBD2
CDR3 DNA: TGTGCCAGCAGCCCAATACGGGGGGGACAAGAGACCCAGTACTTC
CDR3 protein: CASSPIRGGQETQYF

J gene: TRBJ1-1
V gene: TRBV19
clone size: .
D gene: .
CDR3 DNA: TGTGCCAGTATTTCTGCAACAAGGAACACTGAAGCTTTCTTT
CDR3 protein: CASISATRNTEAFF

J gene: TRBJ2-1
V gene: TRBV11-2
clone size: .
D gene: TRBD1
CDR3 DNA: TGTGCCAGCAGCGTCGGACAGGGGAACAATGAGCAGTTCTTC
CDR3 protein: CASSVGQGNNEQFF

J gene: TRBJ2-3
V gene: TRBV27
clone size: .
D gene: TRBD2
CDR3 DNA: TGTGCCAGCAGTCGTGTCGGGCTAGCGGGGACCACAGATACGCAGTATTTT
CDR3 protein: CASSRVGLAGTTDTQYF

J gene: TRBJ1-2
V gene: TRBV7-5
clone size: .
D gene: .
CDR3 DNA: TGTGTCAGAAGCTTATGTCTGGGGCCCGCTAACTATGGCTACACCTTC
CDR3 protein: CVRSLCLGPANYGYTF

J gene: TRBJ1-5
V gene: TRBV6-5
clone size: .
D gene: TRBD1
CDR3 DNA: TGTGCCAGCAGTTACTCCCCGGGAGGGGGCGAGACCCAGCATTTT
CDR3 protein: CASSYSPGGGETQHF

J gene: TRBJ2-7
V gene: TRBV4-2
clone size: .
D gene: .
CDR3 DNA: TGTGCCAGCAGCCAAGTTCCGGGGGACTACGAGCAGTACTTC
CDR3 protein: CASSQVPGDYEQYF

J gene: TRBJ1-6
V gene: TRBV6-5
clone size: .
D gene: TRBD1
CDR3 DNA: TGTGCCAGCAGTATCGAACAGGGGCTATCACCCCTCCACTTT
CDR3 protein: CASSIEQGLSPLHF

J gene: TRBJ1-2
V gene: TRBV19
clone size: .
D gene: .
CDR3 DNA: TGTGCCAGTAACCCGGGGATTTCTAACTATGGCTACACCTTC
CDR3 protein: CASNPGISNYGYTF

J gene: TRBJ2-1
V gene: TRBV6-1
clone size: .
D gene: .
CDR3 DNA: TGTGCCAGCAGTGAAGCCACAACAGGGCGGGTTCAGTTCTTC
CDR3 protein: CASSEATTGRVQFF